Shown below are 18 T cell receptor beta chains from a single sample sequenced in a study of T-cell reconstitution after alpha-beta-depleted transplantation in children. During its preparation, the TCRbeta library received unique molecular identifiers. TCRdb re-called the PCR reads through MiXCR, storing one row per CDR3 protein. There are a few hundred thousand distinct CDR3 sequences in the sample; 27% occur only once, and around a third lies in the top ten. The specimen comprised PBMCs, sampled before TCRalphabeta/CD19-depleted stem cell transplant. The receptors originated from a boy under three years old with Wiskott-Aldrich syndrome, due to receive a stem cell transplant.

This clonotype was picked up a small number of times. V and J are TRBV5-6 and TRBJ2-7; 10 nucleotides line up with TRBD1. The CDR3 runs 14 residues. The ends lost 3 bases at V and 6 bases at J; junction bases unmatched: 6. Germline V CDR1 and CDR2: SGHDT, YYEEEE. CDR3 residues: CASSWDRGGSEQYF. The CDR3 nucleotides are TGTGCCAGCAGCTGGGACAGGGGAGGTTCCGAGCAGTACTTC.

This clonotype showed up just a few times. The DNA of the CDR3 is TGTGCCAGCAGCTCAGGACTAGCGGTCGAGCAGTACTTC. This encodes CASSSGLAVEQYF. The V gene is TRBV7-2, the J gene TRBJ2-7; 10 bases align to TRBD2. The CDR3 contains 13 residues. Losses at the gene ends were 4 bases for V and 6 bases for J; bases not matched to a gene: 3. Germline V gene data show CDR1 as SGHTA and CDR2 as FQGNSA. Using reference TRBV7-2 and TRBJ2-7 for the parts outside the CDR3, the full variable domain is GAGVSQSPSNKVTEKGKDVELRCDPISGHTALYWYRQSLGQGLEFLIYFQGNSAPDKSGLPSDRFSAERTGGSVSTLTIQRTQQEDSAVYLCASSSGLAVEQYFGPGTRLTVT.

The V gene is TRBV4-1, the J gene TRBJ2-1, with 9 bases that match TRBD2. With 5 bases clipped from V and 7 bases from J, the junction kept 9 bases outside the gene matches. This CDR3 region has 15 residues. Germline V gene sequence: CDR1 MGHRA, CDR2 YSYEKL. The DNA for the CDR3 is TGCGCCAGCAGCGAGTTAGCGGGAGATTCTAATGAGCAGTTCTTC. Translation gives CASSELAGDSNEQFF.

The V gene is TRBV19, the J gene TRBJ1-5, with D possibly TRBD1 on 5 matching bases. Germline loops: CDR1 LNHDA, CDR2 SQIVND (reference sequence). With 2 bases removed from V and 5 bases from J, the gap between germline ends came to 13 bases. There are 15 residues in the CDR3. In nucleotides, the CDR3 is TGTGCCAGTAGTATACCCACCCGGGGCCATCAGCCCCAGCATTTT. It codes for CASSIPTRGHQPQHF.

At least ten counts were recorded for this clonotype. This chain's CDR3 is CASSLEGRGRAMNTEAFF. As DNA, the CDR3 is TGCGCCAGCAGCTTGGAAGGGAGGGGCAGGGCTATGAACACTGAAGCTTTCTTT. The chain is built from TRBV5-1 and TRBJ1-1; D is possibly TRBD1 (5 bases). V lost 0 bases to trimming and J lost 0 bases, with 18 bases between them. CDR3 length: 18 amino acids. Germline loops: CDR1 SGHRS, CDR2 YFSETQ.

This chain joins TRBV29-1 and TRBJ2-7, with D tentatively TRBD1 (6 bases). Trimming left V 4 bases short and J 2 bases short, with 18 bases between. CDR3 length equals 15 residues. Germline lookup yields CDR1 SQVTM and CDR2 ANQGSEA. This chain's CDR3 is CSVGITGTLTYEQYF. The CDR3 DNA reads TGCAGCGTTGGAATCACCGGGACACTTACCTACGAGCAGTACTTC.

Only a few counts were recorded for this clonotype. V usage is TRBV7-9 and J usage is TRBJ2-3; D might be TRBD1 (6 bases). Germline loops: CDR1 SEHNR, CDR2 FQNEAQ (reference sequence). This CDR3 region has 12 residues. The germline V and J ends were trimmed by 3 bases and 7 bases, with 8 bases remaining between them. This chain's CDR3 is CASSFRGNTQYF. For the CDR3, the DNA is TGTGCCAGCAGCTTCAGGGGAAATACGCAGTATTTT.

This clonotype showed up just a few times. V usage is TRBV12-3 or TRBV12-4 and J usage is TRBJ2-1, with TRBD1 as a possible D gene (6 bases). This CDR3 spans 15 amino acids. The ends were cut back, 7 bases at V and 2 bases at J, with 15 bases in the middle. CDR3 region: CASIQGLPPYNEQFF. The CDR3 nucleotides read TGTGCCAGCATTCAGGGGCTGCCCCCCTACAATGAGCAGTTCTTC.

This clonotype was seen only a few times. J is TRBJ2-2 and V is TRBV20-1; TRBD2 matches at 9 bases. Trimming removed 4 bases from V and 0 bases from J; junction bases left unmatched: 0. This CDR3 region has 14 residues. Per the germline V gene, CDR1 is DFQATT and CDR2 is SNEGSKA (reference sequence). CDR3 nucleotides: TGCAGTGCTACTAGCGGGACGAACACCGGGGAGCTGTTTTTT. The encoded protein is CSATSGTNTGELFF.

This sequence joins TRBV7-9 and TRBJ2-1, with unresolved D. The CDR3 has 16 amino acids. CDR1 SEHNR and CDR2 FQNEAQ come from the germline V gene (reference sequence). V lost 4 bases and J 0 bases, leaving 13 bases between the germline ends. The CDR3 loop is CASSSRINSSYNEQFF. CDR3 nucleotide sequence: TGTGCCAGCAGCTCGCGGATCAATAGCTCCTACAATGAGCAGTTCTTC.

This clonotype was seen a handful of times. The chain is built from TRBV5-1 and TRBJ2-2, with D possibly matching TRBD2 (5 bases). Trimming stripped 1 base from V and 6 bases from J, with 10 bases between. This CDR3 region has 14 residues. The germline V gene has CDR1 SGHRS and CDR2 YFSETQ. CDR3 nucleotides: TGCGCCAGCAGCTTGACTGCCGGGGCCGGGGAGCTGTTTTTT. Its translation: CASSLTAGAGELFF.

The genes are TRBV28 and TRBJ1-1, with D unresolved. V dropped 6 bases and J dropped 4 bases, with 15 bases sitting between them. The germline V gene has CDR1 MDHEN and CDR2 SYDVKM. This CDR3 has 14 residues. CDR3 region: CASRHLGRGTEAFF. For the CDR3, the DNA is TGTGCCAGCAGACATTTAGGACGGGGCACTGAAGCTTTCTTT.

The chain joins TRBV12-3 or TRBV12-4 to TRBJ2-4; 11 nucleotides agree with TRBD1. V dropped 3 bases and J dropped 0; count of bases not matched to a gene: 7. This CDR3 comprises 18 residues. The DNA of the CDR3 is TGTGCCAGCAGTTTTTTCGGGACAGGGGGTATAGCCAAAAACATTCAGTACTTC. It specifies CASSFFGTGGIAKNIQYF.

The chain couples TRBV5-1 to TRBJ2-2; TRBD2 might be the D (7 bases). Trimming pared 7 bases from V and 2 bases from J, leaving 21 bases between. The CDR3 covers 17 residues. The germline gives CDR1 SGHRS, CDR2 YFSETQ. CDR3 nucleotides: TGCGCCAGCCGAAGCGGGATAGGGGGATTAAACACCGGGGAGCTGTTTTTT. It codes for CASRSGIGGLNTGELFF. The entire variable domain, with the rest obtained from reference TRBV5-1 and TRBJ2-2, is as follows: KAGVTQTPRYLIKTRGQQVTLSCSPISGHRSVSWYQQTPGQGLQFLFEYFSETQRNKGNFPGRFSGRQFSNSRSEMNVSTLELGDSALYLCASRSGIGGLNTGELFFGEGSRLTVL.

V is TRBV3-1 and J is TRBJ1-2, with a weak D call TRBD1 (5 bases). Germline CDR1 reads LGHDT; CDR2 reads YNNKEL (reference sequence). The V gene lost 1 base and the J gene lost 2 bases, with 8 bases spanning the gap. The CDR3 extends over 14 amino acids. CDR3: CASSQARANYGYTF. CDR3 nucleotides: TGTGCCAGCAGCCAAGCCAGGGCGAACTATGGCTACACCTTC.

This chain connects TRBV9 to TRBJ2-4; 7 bases line up with TRBD1. Unmatched junction bases numbered 6, after V lost 0 bases and J lost 3 bases. CDR3 size: 16 residues. Germline V CDR1 and CDR2: SGDLS, YYNGEE. The CDR3 DNA reads as TGTGCCAGCAGCGTAGGACAGGGTCTTGGCAAAAACATTCAGTACTTC. This gives the protein CASSVGQGLGKNIQYF.

V gene TRBV7-3 combines with J gene TRBJ2-7, with D perhaps being TRBD1 or TRBD2 (5 bases each). Looked up from germline, CDR1 is SGHTA and CDR2 is FQGTGA. This CDR3 is 13 amino acids long. V lost 3 bases and J lost 4, with 10 bases in between. DNA for the CDR3: TGTGCCAGCAGCTTCGGGGCCGAATACGAGCAGTACTTC. It specifies CASSFGAEYEQYF.

This clonotype was counted only a few times. The gene calls are TRBV7-3 and TRBJ2-2; the D gene is possibly TRBD2 (6 bases). V lost 3 bases to trimming and J lost 6 bases, with 14 bases between them. The CDR3 is 15 residues long. In germline, CDR1 is SGHTA, CDR2 FQGTGA. Written as DNA, the CDR3 is TGTGCCAGCAGCTTCTCCGGGGGTAGGGCCGGGGAGCTGTTTTTT. Encoded protein: CASSFSGGRAGELFF.